This T cell receptor (beta chain) was documented in a study of shared clonotypes between healthy human individuals. The study's findings and limits: It was the non-shared clonotypes that had lower generation probabilities than clonotypes shared by all four donors. A limitation of the genetic and exposure-history diversity represented arose from few donors.

Trimming took 4 bases from V and 6 from J; bases not matched to a gene: 5. Germline CDR1 reads SGHAT; CDR2 reads FQNNGV. CDR3 size: 13 residues. This clone was detected only a few times. What it binds is unknown. Splitting of each subset's genomic DNA was done evenly across several immunoSEQ plates. Sequenced by immunoSEQ multiplex PCR; TCRdb stores in-frame clones only, minus some. Of approximately 2,000,000 clones in the sample, 85% to 95% were seen once. Specimen: naive CD4+ T cells from PBMCs. Subset given: CD45RA+ positively selected. This clonotype originated in a man between 18 and 35 years old in good health. Some clones in this sample may be carry-over from other donors' samples. J is TRBJ1-1 and V is TRBV11-2; TRBD1 agrees at 7 bases. CDR3 DNA: TGTGCCAGCAGCTCATCACAGGGGTCTGAAGCTTTCTTT. It yields the protein CASSSSQGSEAFF.